The 3 T cell receptor beta chains below were found in one sample sequenced in a study of cytomegalovirus exposure and HLA in healthy donors. The PCR ran on 60 Vbeta and 13 Jbeta primers. Sequenced by immunoSEQ multiplex PCR; TCRdb stores in-frame clones only, minus some. The repertoire holds 150,000 to 200,000 clones, with roughly four fifths as singletons. The sample was PBMCs. The source of these receptors is a girl aged 2 to 9 in good health and CMV-seropositive.

The chain has TRBV14 and TRBJ2-7; 13 bases fit TRBD2. In germline, CDR1 is SGHDN, CDR2 FVKESK. The V segment lost 1 base and the J segment 5 bases; nucleotides outside the gene matches: 5. This CDR3 spans 16 amino acids. CDR3 DNA: TGTGCCAGCAGCCAAGCACTAGCGGGAGGGCCTGACGAGCAGTACTTC. Translated, it gives CASSQALAGGPDEQYF.

CDR3 nucleotides: TGTGCCAGTAGTATAGGAGAATTCTACGAGCAGTACTTC. Amino acid sequence: CASSIGEFYEQYF. The V gene is TRBV19, the J gene TRBJ2-7; unclear D gene. Trimming shortened V by 1 base and J by 3 bases, and 7 bases separated the two germline ends. The V gene's germline CDR1 is LNHDA and CDR2 SQIVND (reference sequence). This CDR3 has 13 residues.

This chain connects TRBV28 to TRBJ2-1; 12 nucleotides agree with TRBD2. Germline V gives CDR1 MDHEN, CDR2 SYDVKM. Unmatched junction bases numbered 7, after V lost 6 bases and J lost 4 bases. This CDR3 is 16 amino acids long. The CDR3 DNA reads as TGTGCCAGCAGCAAGACTAGCGGGGGATGGTACAATGAGCAGTTCTTC. Translating it yields CASSKTSGGWYNEQFF.